These T cell receptor beta chains were read from a single sample in a study of cytomegalovirus exposure and HLA in healthy donors. Clones were sequenced by immunoSEQ multiplex PCR, and TCRdb holds only the in-frame ones, with some missing. The sample lists about 140,000 clones, roughly 74% occurring once. Sequencing input: PBMCs. The receptors here all came from a man aged 18 to 29 in good health and CMV-seropositive. Each CDR3 is given with its conserved first and last residue. A D gene is named only where the DNA matches it firmly. Size tells how often a clone was seen (once, few, many) or the class of an expanded clone, and some rows leave it out.

. . TRBJ2-7 TRBV9 CASSSGAESYEQYF TGTGCCAGCAGCTCTGGGGCCGAATCCTACGAGCAGTACTTC
TRBD2 . TRBJ2-7 TRBV6-5 CASSYGREEYEQYF TGTGCCAGCAGTTACGGGCGGGAGGAGTACGAGCAGTACTTC
TRBD2 . TRBJ2-5 TRBV4-1 CASSQRAGGYQETQYF TGCGCCAGCAGCCAGAGAGCGGGAGGGTACCAAGAGACCCAGTACTTC
TRBD2 . TRBJ2-1 TRBV7-3 CASSLSRREERSEQFF TGTGCCAGCAGCCTCTCCCGGCGGGAGGAGAGGAGTGAGCAGTTCTTC
. . TRBJ1-5 TRBV5-8 CASSPGTLRGNQPQHF TGTGCCAGCAGCCCAGGGACCCTCCGGGGGAATCAGCCCCAGCATTTT
. . TRBJ2-5 TRBV5-4 CASSTGLREETQYF TGTGCCAGCAGCACGGGACTGAGGGAAGAGACCCAGTACTTC
. . TRBJ2-7 TRBV28 CASSFLSLYEQYF TGTGCCAGCAGTTTCCTGTCTCTCTACGAGCAGTACTTC
TRBD2 . TRBJ2-1 TRBV2 CASTKQAGVRNEQFF TGTGCCAGTACTAAGCAGGCGGGAGTCCGCAATGAGCAGTTCTTC
. . TRBJ2-3 TRBV28 CASSPISDSGDTDTQYF TGTGCCAGCAGCCCTATTTCAGATAGCGGAGACACAGATACGCAGTATTTT
TRBD1 . TRBJ2-7 TRBV10-2 CASSGPGQGKYEQYF TGCGCCAGCAGTGGGCCCGGACAGGGAAAATACGAGCAGTACTTC
TRBD2 few TRBJ2-1 TRBV14 CASSSRLAGKDEQFF TGTGCCAGCAGCTCGCGACTAGCGGGAAAGGATGAGCAGTTCTTC
. . TRBJ2-7 TRBV11-3 CASSLAPPPYEQYF TGTGCCAGCAGCTTGGCACCTCCTCCCTACGAGCAGTACTTC
TRBD1 . TRBJ2-3 TRBV5-6 CASSSGTGFSTDTQYF TGTGCCAGCAGCTCCGGGACAGGCTTTAGCACAGATACGCAGTATTTT
. few TRBJ2-1 TRBV5-1 CASSSLLLEQFF TGCGCCAGCAGCTCACTACTACTAGAACAGTTCTTC